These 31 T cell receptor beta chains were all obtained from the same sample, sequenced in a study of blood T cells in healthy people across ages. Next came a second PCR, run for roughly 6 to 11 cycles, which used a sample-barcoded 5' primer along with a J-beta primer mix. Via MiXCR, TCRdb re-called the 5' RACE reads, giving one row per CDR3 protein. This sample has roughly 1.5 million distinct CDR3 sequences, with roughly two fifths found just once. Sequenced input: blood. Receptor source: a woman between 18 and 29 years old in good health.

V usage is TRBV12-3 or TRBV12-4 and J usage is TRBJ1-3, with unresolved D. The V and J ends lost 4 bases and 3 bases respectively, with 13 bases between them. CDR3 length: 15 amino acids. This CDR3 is CASSSSQRSGNTIYF. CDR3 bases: TGTGCCAGCAGTTCCAGCCAGAGAAGTGGAAACACCATATATTTT.

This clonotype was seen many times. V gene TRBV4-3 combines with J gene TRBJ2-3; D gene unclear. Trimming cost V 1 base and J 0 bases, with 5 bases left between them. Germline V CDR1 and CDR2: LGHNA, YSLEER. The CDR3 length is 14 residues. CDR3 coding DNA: TGCGCCAGCAGCCAAGCAACTAGCACAGATACGCAGTATTTT. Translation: CASSQATSTDTQYF.

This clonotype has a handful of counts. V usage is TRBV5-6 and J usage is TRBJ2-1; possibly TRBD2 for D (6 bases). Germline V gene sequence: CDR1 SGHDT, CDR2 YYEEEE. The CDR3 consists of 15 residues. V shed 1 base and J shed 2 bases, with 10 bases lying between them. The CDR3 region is CASSLSGTAYNEQFF. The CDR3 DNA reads TGTGCCAGCAGCTTGTCCGGGACTGCCTACAATGAGCAGTTCTTC.

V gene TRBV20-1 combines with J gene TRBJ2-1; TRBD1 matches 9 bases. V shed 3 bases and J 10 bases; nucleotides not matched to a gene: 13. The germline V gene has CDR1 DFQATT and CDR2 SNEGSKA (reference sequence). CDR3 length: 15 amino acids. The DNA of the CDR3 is TGCAGTGCTAGCCCAGGGACAGGGAACACCTACGAGCAGTTCTTC. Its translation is CSASPGTGNTYEQFF.

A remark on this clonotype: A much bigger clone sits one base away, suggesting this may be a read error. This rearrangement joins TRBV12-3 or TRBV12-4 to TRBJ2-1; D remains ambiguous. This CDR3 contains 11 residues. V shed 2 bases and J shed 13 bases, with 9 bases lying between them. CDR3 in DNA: TGTGCCAGCAGTTTAACTCAGCCTCAGTTCTTC. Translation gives CASSLTQPQFF.

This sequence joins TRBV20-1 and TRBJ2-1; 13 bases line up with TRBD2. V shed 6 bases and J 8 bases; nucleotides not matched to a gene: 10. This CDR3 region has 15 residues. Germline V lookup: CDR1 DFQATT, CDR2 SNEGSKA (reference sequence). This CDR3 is CSATAGTSGTDEQFF. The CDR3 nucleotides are TGCAGTGCAACTGCAGGGACTAGCGGGACGGATGAGCAGTTCTTC.

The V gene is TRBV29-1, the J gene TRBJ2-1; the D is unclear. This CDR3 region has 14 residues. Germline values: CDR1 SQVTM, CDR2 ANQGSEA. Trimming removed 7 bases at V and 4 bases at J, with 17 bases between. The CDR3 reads CSADGRVSYNEQFF. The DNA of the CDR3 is TGCAGCGCGGACGGCCGGGTCTCTTACAATGAGCAGTTCTTC.

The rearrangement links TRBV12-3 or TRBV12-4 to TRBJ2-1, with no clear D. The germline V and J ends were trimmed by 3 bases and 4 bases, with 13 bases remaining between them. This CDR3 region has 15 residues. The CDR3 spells CASSFSASYYNEQFF. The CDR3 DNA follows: TGTGCCAGCAGTTTTTCAGCGTCTTATTACAATGAGCAGTTCTTC.

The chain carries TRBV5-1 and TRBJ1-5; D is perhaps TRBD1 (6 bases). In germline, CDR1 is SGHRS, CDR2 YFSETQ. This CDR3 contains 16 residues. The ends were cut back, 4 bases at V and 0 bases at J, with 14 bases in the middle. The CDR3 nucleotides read TGCGCCAGCAGCCTCCGAGACAGGTTTAGCAATCAGCCCCAGCATTTT. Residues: CASSLRDRFSNQPQHF.

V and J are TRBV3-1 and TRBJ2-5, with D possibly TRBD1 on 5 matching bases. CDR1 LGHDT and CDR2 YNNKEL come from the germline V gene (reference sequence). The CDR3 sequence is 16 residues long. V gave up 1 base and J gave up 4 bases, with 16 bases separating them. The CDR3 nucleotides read TGTGCCAGCAGCCAAGCCTCAGGGTCGGGTGGAGAGACCCAGTACTTC. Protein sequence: CASSQASGSGGETQYF.

The CDR3 DNA is TGCAGTGCTAGTGTACAGAGTACCGGGGAGCTGTTTTTT. Translation: CSASVQSTGELFF. The chain uses TRBV20-1 and TRBJ2-2; D gene uncertain. V was pared by 3 bases and J by 5 bases, with 10 bases between. Germline V gene lookup returns CDR1 DFQATT and CDR2 SNEGSKA (reference sequence). CDR3 length: 13 amino acids.

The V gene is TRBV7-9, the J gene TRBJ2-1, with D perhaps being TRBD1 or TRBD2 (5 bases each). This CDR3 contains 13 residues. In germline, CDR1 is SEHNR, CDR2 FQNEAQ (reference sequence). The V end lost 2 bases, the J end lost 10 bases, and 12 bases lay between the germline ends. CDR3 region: CASSLPGPYEQFF. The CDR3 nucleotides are TGTGCCAGCAGCTTACCGGGACCCTACGAGCAGTTCTTC.

CDR3 protein: CASSRGLAGGPQETQYF. CDR3 nucleotide sequence: TGTGCCAGCAGCCGGGGACTAGCGGGAGGGCCCCAAGAGACCCAGTACTTC. This sequence joins TRBV12-3 or TRBV12-4 and TRBJ2-5; 16 bases line up with TRBD2. V shed 6 bases and J 1 base; nucleotides not matched to a gene: 5. The CDR3 has 17 residues.

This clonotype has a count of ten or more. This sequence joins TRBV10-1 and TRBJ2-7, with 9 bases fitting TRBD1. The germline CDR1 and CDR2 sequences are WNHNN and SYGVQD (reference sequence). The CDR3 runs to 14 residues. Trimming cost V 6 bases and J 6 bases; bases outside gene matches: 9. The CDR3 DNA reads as TGCGCCAGCAGAGGACAGGGGTATCGGGCCGAGCAGTACTTC. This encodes CASRGQGYRAEQYF.

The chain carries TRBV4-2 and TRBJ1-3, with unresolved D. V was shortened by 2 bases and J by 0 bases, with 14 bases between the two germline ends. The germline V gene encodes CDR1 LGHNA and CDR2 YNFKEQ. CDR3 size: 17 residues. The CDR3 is CASSQLISANSGNTIYF. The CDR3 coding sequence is TGTGCCAGCAGCCAACTCATTTCAGCTAACTCTGGAAACACCATATATTTT.

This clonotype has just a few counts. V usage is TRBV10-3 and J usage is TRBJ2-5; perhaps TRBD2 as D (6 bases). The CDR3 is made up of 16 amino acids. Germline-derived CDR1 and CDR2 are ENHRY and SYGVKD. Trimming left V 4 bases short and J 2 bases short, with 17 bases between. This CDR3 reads CAISGTGSSGQETQYF. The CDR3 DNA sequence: TGTGCCATCAGTGGGACCGGGAGTAGCGGACAAGAGACCCAGTACTTC.

Here the CDR3 reads CASSFEGDRAYGYTF. The CDR3 DNA reads TGTGCCAGCAGCTTCGAGGGAGACAGGGCCTATGGCTACACCTTC. V is TRBV7-9 and J is TRBJ1-2, with 7 bases fitting TRBD1. V dropped 3 bases and J dropped 4; count of bases not matched to a gene: 8. CDR3 length: 15 amino acids. Germline V gene data show CDR1 as SEHNR and CDR2 as FQNEAQ (reference sequence).

The CDR3 sequence: CSARDGRGEGNGYTF. The CDR3 bases are TGCAGTGCTAGAGATGGGAGAGGGGAGGGGAATGGCTACACCTTC. The chain links TRBV20-1 to TRBJ1-2; D is perhaps TRBD1 (5 bases). Germline CDR1 reads DFQATT; CDR2 reads SNEGSKA (reference sequence). The CDR3 sequence is 15 residues long. V was cut by 0 bases and J by 6 bases, with 17 bases left in between.

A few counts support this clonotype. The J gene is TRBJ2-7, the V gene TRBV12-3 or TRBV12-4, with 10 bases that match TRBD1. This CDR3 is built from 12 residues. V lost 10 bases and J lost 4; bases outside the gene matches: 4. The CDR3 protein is CATTGQGYEQYF. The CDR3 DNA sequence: TGTGCCACCACGGGACAGGGGTACGAGCAGTACTTC.

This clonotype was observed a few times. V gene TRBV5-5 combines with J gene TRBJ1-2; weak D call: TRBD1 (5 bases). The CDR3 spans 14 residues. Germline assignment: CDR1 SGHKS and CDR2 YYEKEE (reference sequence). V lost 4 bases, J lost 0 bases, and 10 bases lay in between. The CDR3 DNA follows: TGTGCCAGCAGCAGGGGAGAACCTAACTATGGCTACACCTTC. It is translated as CASSRGEPNYGYTF.

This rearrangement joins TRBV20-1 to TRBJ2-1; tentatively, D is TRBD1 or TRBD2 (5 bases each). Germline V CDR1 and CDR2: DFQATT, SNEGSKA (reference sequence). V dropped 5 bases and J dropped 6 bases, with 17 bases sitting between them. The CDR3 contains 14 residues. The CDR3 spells CSASRDGGTNEQFF. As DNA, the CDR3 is TGCAGTGCTTCCCGGGACGGAGGTACCAATGAGCAGTTCTTC.

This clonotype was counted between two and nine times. CDR3: CSANGPTNEKLFF. CDR3 coding DNA: TGCAGTGCGAATGGACCAACTAATGAAAAACTGTTTTTT. V usage is TRBV20-1 and J usage is TRBJ1-4; no firm D call. Germline loops: CDR1 DFQATT, CDR2 SNEGSKA (reference sequence). This CDR3 has 13 residues. Trimming removed 6 bases from V and 0 bases from J, with 8 bases in between.

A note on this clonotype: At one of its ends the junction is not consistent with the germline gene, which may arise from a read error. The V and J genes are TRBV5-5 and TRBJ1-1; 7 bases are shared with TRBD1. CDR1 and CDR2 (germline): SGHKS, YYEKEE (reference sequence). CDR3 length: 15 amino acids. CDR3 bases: TGTACCAGCAGCTCATTACAGGGGCCGGGCACTGAAGCTTTCTTT. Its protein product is CTSSSLQGPGTEAFF. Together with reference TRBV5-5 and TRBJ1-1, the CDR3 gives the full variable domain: DAGVTQSPTHLIKTRGQQVTLRCSPISGHKSVSWYQQVLGQGPQFIFQYYEKEERGRGNFPDRFSARQFPNYSSELNVNALLLGDSALYLCTSSSLQGPGTEAFFGQGTRLTVV.

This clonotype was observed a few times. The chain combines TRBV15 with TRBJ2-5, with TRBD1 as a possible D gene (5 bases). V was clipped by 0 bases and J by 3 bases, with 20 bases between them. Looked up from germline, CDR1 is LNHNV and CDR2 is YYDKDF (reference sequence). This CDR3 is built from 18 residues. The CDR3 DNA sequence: TGTGCCACCAGCAGAGATTCCTTGGTCGGGCTAGGGGAAGAGACCCAGTACTTC. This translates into CATSRDSLVGLGEETQYF.

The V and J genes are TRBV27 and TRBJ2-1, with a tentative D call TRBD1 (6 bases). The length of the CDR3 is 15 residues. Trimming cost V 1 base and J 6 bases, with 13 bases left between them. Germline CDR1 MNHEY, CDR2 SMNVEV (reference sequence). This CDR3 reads CASSLWPDRSNEQFF. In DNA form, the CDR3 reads TGTGCCAGCAGTTTATGGCCCGACAGGAGCAATGAGCAGTTCTTC.

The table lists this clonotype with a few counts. DNA for the CDR3: TGTGCCAGCACCCACGGAGGGGGGAACACTGAAGCTTTCTTT. Its translation: CASTHGGGNTEAFF. The gene calls are TRBV4-2 and TRBJ1-1; a weak D match, TRBD1 (6 bases). The ends were cut back, 7 bases at V and 1 base at J, with 13 bases in the middle. Per germline, CDR1 LGHNA and CDR2 YNFKEQ. This CDR3 spans 14 amino acids.

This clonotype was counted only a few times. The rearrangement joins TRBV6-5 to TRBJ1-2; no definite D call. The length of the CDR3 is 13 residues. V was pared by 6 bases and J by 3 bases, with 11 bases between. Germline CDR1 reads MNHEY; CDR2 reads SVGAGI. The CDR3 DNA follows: TGTGCCAGCAGACCCGGGAGCCACTATGGCTACACCTTC. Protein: CASRPGSHYGYTF.

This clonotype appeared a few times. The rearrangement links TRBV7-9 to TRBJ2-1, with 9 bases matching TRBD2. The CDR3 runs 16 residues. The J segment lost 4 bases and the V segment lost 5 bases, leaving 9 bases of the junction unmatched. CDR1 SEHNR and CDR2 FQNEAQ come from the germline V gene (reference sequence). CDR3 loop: CASSPAQAGGYNEQFF. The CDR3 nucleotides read TGTGCCAGCAGCCCTGCCCAAGCGGGGGGTTACAATGAGCAGTTCTTC.

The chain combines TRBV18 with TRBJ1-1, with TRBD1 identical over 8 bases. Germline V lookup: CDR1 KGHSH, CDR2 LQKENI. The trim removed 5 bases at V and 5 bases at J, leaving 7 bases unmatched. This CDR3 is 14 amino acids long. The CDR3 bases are TGTGCCAGCTCATCTACACAGGGGGGGACTGAAGCTTTCTTT. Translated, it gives CASSSTQGGTEAFF.

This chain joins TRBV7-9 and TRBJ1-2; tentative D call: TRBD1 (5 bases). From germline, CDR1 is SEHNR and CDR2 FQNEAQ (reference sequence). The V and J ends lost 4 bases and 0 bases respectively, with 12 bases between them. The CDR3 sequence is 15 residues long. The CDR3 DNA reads TGTGCCAGCAGCTCCACAGGAGGAGCTAACTATGGCTACACCTTC. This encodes CASSSTGGANYGYTF.

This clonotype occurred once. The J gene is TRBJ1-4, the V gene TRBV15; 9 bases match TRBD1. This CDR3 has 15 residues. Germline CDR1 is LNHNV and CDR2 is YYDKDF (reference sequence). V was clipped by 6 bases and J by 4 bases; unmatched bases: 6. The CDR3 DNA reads TGTGCCACCAGACTTAGGGACAGGGTTAATGAAAAACTGTTTTTT. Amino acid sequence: CATRLRDRVNEKLFF.